This is a list of T cell receptor beta chains from one sample in a study of brain T cells in children with intractable seizures. Profiling relied on immunoSEQ multiplex PCR, and the TCRdb table lists in-frame clones only, not all of them. The table lists about 340,000 clones, nearly 95% of them singletons. The sequences come from peripheral blood, collected 4 to 5 months after surgery. All receptors derive from a boy in the first two years of life with tuberous sclerosis and intractable seizures. CDR3s include the opening cysteine and the closing phenylalanine or tryptophan. D genes are given only for firm matches. Size is stated for part of the rows, as once, few or many counts, or as a class when the clone is expanded.

>.|TRBV5-1|TRBJ2-7|.
CASSLVGYEQYF
TGCGCCAGCAGCTTGGTTGGGTACGAGCAGTACTTC
>.|TRBV3-1/TRBV3-2|TRBJ2-2|.
CASSQPGGQKAFGTGELFF
TGTGCCAGCAGCCAGCCCGGGGGCCAAAAAGCCTTTGGCACCGGGGAGCTGTTTTTT
>once|TRBV21-1|TRBJ1-4|.
CASSRRPALNEKLFF
TGTGCCAGCAGCAGAAGACCGGCGCTTAATGAAAAACTGTTTTTT
>.|TRBV11-3|TRBJ2-7|.
CASSPNSSYEQYF
TGTGCCAGCAGCCCCAACAGCTCCTACGAGCAGTACTTC
>.|TRBV5-4|TRBJ2-3|.
CASRMPSTDTQYF
TGTGCCAGCAGAATGCCTAGCACAGATACGCAGTATTTT
>.|TRBV6-5|TRBJ2-1|.
CASWDPYNEQFF
TGTGCCAGCTGGGATCCTTACAATGAGCAGTTCTTC
>.|TRBV4-1|TRBJ1-3|.
CASSQGQYSGNTIYF
TGCGCCAGCAGCCAAGGACAGTACTCTGGAAACACCATATATTTT
>.|TRBV5-1|TRBJ2-5|TRBD1
CASSSWTGEGQETQYF
TGCGCCAGCAGCTCTTGGACAGGGGAGGGACAAGAGACCCAGTACTTC
>.|TRBV6-5|TRBJ1-6|.
CASSSRRVYNSPLHF
TGTGCCAGCAGCTCACGAAGAGTCTATAATTCACCCCTCCACTTT
>.|TRBV7-2|TRBJ2-7|.
CASSLDPRDEQYF
TGTGCCAGCAGCTTAGACCCTAGGGACGAGCAGTACTTC
>.|TRBV18|TRBJ1-3|.
CASSPPPVPSGNTIYF
TGTGCCAGCTCACCACCCCCGGTCCCCTCTGGAAACACCATATATTTT
>.|TRBV19|TRBJ1-5|.
CASSMTVSNQPQHF
TGTGCCAGTAGTATGACAGTAAGCAATCAGCCCCAGCATTTT
>.|TRBV7-6|TRBJ2-7|.
CASSLGPSQWNEQYF
TGTGCCAGCAGCTTAGGCCCCAGCCAATGGAACGAGCAGTACTTC
>.|TRBV5-1|TRBJ2-1|.
CASSQSGRQEFF
TGCGCCAGCAGCCAAAGCGGGCGGCAGGAGTTCTTC
>.|TRBV3-1/TRBV3-2|TRBJ1-2|TRBD1
CASSQDGTGGGYTF
TGTGCCAGCAGCCAAGATGGGACAGGGGGTGGCTACACCTTC
>.|TRBV9|TRBJ2-1|.
CASSAPISGNNEQFF
TGTGCCAGCAGCGCCCCGATTTCGGGAAACAATGAGCAGTTCTTC
>.|TRBV4-1|TRBJ2-1|.
CASSPSSAALEQFF
TGCGCCAGCAGCCCAAGCTCAGCTGCTCTTGAGCAGTTCTTC
>.|TRBV7-3|TRBJ2-7|TRBD1
CASSSDRAGEQYF
TGTGCCAGCAGCTCGGACAGGGCAGGCGAGCAGTACTTC
>.|TRBV5-1|TRBJ2-6|.
CASSYNRYGANVLTF
TGCGCCAGCAGCTATAACAGGTACGGGGCCAACGTCCTGACTTTC
>once|TRBV7-9|TRBJ2-2|TRBD2
CASSLIAGVPGELFF
TGTGCCAGCAGCTTAATTGCGGGAGTTCCCGGGGAGCTGTTTTTT